This TCR beta chain was retrieved from a study of blood T cell repertoires in COVID-19 (TCRdb year 2020). Background for the entire study: Collaborator samples came from the United States, Italy and Spain and covered acute and convalescent phases of COVID-19. Deeply sampled blood TCRbeta repertoires from subjects exposed to, actively infected with, or recovered from COVID-19 were included in the dataset. Where HLA class I and class II types were available, the types were taken from metadata supplied by the sample provider, not from assay-based typing. The repertoires were released in a freely available public database meant as a resource for research on the immune response to SARS-CoV-2. Samples were obtained from the ongoing ImmuneRACE study (first 160 participants) and from 1,200 or so subjects provided by 6 global collaborators. Nearly every sample came with metadata listing a de-identified subject ID, COVID-19 status, age in years and sex. The prospective study material was composed of cDNA or gDNA derived from T cells, B-cell-depleted T cells, or PBMCs. Summary of the overall study and its limitations: The quantity of clinical and demographic metadata differed by source and by participant and was supplied without curation.

About this clone itself: The antigen this receptor binds is unknown. Base qualities are not recorded, but no much larger clone differs from it by a single base.

The CDR3 numbers 15 residues from cysteine through phenylalanine. CDR3 DNA is the only sequence kept; it has 45 bases, read in frame from the first base. V lost 3 bases and J lost 5 bases; the stretch between them is 16 bases long. For CDR1 and CDR2, the germline V gene (reference sequence) lists LGHDT and YNNKEL. The immunoSEQ Assay, a bias-controlled multiplex PCR, was used to amplify TCRbeta CDR3 regions from genomic DNA. For the original study's pipeline: The number of nucleated cells in each sample was estimated by amplification of reference gene primers within the assay. To quantify the absolute abundance of each unique TCRbeta CDR3 rearrangement, sequence reads were collapsed and filtered. Productive Simpson clonality was computed per sample as the square root of Simpson's diversity index over productive rearrangements. Sourced from immuneACCESS, this table was stored by TCRdb with only in-frame sequences that have V and J called. A share of the clones is absent; for the studies checked, an unresolved V gene accounts for under half, and the remainder has no known explanation. V and J calls and clone size come straight from that table; D and trimming were deduced from the DNA. The table for this sample lists 280,000 or so clones; roughly 86% of them were counted only once. Just under 9.5% of the sample comes from the top ten.

Whole blood was collected in K2EDTA tubes by collaborating institutions according to the institutions' own protocols. For TCRbeta analysis, collaborators shipped samples as frozen whole blood, isolated PBMCs, or DNA extracted from either of those sample types. The V gene is TRBV3-1 (or the pseudogene TRBV3-2) and the J gene is TRBJ1-1, with the D segment identity uncertain. Sequencing input: peripheral blood. The TCR originated in a man younger than 30 with active or convalescent COVID-19. The DNA sequence follows: TGTGCCAGCAGCCATTATCCCCGCGGGGATACTGAAGCTTTCTTT. This codes for CASSHYPRGDTEAFF.